This TCR beta chain was recorded in a study of identical twins. J gave up 5 bases and V 4 bases, and 8 bases lay outside the gene matches. The CDR3 runs 15 residues. Looked up from germline, CDR1 is SGDLS and CDR2 is YYNGEE. TCRdb redid the calling of the 5' RACE reads with MiXCR, one entry per CDR3 protein. The sample gives 200,000 or so distinct CDR3 sequences, about a sixth of which show up once; over 35% is in the top ten. The sample was also linked to a second study, of T cells expressing NK-cell markers.

The chain is built from TRBV9 and TRBJ2-5; 10 nucleotides match TRBD1. Input material: CD8+ T cells sorted from blood. The clonotype comes from a woman aged 18-29 years in good health. CDR3 in DNA: TGTGCCAGCAGCCCCCGGGACAGGGGTTCGGAGACCCAGTACTTC. Translating gives CASSPRDRGSETQYF.